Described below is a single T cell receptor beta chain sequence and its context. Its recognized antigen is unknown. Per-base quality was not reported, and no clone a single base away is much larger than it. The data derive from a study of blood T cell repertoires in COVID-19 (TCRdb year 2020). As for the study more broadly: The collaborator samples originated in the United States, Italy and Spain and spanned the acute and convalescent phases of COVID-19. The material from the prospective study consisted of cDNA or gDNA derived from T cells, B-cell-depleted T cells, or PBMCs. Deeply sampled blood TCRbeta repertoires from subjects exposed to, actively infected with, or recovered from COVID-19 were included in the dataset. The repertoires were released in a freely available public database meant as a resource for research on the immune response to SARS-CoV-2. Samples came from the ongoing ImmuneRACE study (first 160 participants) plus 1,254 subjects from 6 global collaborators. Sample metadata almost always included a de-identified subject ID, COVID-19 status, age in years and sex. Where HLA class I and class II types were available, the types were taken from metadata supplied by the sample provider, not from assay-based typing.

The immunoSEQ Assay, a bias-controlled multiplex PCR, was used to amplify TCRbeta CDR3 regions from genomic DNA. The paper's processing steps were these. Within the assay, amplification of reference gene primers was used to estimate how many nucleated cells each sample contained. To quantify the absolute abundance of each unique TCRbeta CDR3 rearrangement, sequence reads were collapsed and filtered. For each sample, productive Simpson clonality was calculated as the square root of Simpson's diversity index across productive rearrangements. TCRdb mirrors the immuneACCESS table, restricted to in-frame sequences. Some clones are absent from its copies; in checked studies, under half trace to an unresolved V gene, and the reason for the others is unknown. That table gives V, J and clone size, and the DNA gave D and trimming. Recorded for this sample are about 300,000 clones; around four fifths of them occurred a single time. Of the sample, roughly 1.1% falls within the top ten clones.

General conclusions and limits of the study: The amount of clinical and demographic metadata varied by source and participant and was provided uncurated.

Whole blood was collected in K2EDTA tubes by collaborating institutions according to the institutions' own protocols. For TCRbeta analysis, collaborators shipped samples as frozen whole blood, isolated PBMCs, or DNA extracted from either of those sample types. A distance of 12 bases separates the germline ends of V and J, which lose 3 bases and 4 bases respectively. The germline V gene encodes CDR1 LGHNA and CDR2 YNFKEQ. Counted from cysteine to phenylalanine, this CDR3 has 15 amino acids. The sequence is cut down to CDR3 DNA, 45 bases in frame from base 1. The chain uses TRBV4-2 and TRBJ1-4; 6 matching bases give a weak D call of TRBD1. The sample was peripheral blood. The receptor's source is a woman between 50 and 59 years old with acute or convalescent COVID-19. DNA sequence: TGTGCCAGCAGCCATCAAGGGGACATTAATGAAAAACTGTTTTTT. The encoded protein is CASSHQGDINEKLFF.